This T cell receptor (beta chain) was profiled in a study of response to subunit inactivated influenza vaccine (dated by TCRdb to the late 2010s). Background for the entire study: To follow how T cells responded to a trivalent subunit inactivated influenza vaccine, the researchers relied on deep quantitative profiling of the T cell receptor repertoire. What the work shows at the level of the full study, not this receptor alone: According to the authors, only a limited number of new T cells may be recruited by each seasonal influenza vaccination.

The receptor library was made with RT-PCR. The sample was run on an Illumina HiSeq 2500. Through fastp at Q25 and MiXCR, TCRdb rebuilt clones from the public reads, retaining in-frame beta chains. Records with the same CDR3 protein are collapsed into one entry carrying the most frequent genes and DNA. Here the sample has under 200,000 distinct CDR3 sequences; under 13% occur a single time. Roughly 12% of the sample goes to the ten largest clones. In light of the paper, this sample's time point label describes: 45 to 55 days after influenza vaccine administration. This clonotype was seen only a few times. Its antigen target is currently unknown. Per-nucleotide qualities are absent, and no much larger clonotype sits a single base away. V is pruned by 2 bases and J by 7 bases, leaving 9 bases of the junction without a gene match. Taken from cysteine to phenylalanine, the CDR3 has 16 residues. Solely the CDR3 DNA is kept, with 48 bases framed from the first base.

The clonotype was recovered from a man in his forties or fifties who received an inactivated influenza vaccine. Donor details come from another sample of the same person, matched by shared clones. The sequenced sample was non-naive T cells sorted from PBMCs, obtained roughly 48 days after vaccination. Taken with the paper, the label for cell subset or site translates to: memory T cell fraction. The chain uses TRBV12-3 or TRBV12-4 and TRBJ2-1; TRBD2 lines up with 9 middle nucleotides. Read as DNA, the sequence is TGTGCCAGCAGTTTATCCGGCGGGAGGGCCTCAAATGAGCAGTTCTTC. Protein translation: CASSLSGGRASNEQFF.